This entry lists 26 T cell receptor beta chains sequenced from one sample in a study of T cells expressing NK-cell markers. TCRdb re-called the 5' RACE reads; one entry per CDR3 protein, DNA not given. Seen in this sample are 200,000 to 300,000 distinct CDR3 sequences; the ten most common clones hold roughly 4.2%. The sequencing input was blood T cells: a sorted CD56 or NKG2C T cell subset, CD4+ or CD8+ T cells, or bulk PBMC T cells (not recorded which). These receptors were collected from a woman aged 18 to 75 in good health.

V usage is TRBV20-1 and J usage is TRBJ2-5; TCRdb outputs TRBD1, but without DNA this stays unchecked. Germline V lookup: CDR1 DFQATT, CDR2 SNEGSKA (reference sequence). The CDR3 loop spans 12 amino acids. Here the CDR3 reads CSARGQSETQYF.

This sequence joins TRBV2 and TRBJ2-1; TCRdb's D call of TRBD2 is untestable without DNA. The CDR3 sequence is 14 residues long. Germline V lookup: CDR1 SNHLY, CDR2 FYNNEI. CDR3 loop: CASSGTRSYNEQFF.

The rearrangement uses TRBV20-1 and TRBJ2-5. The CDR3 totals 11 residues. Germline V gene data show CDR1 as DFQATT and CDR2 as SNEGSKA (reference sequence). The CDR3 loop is CSASQRETQYF.

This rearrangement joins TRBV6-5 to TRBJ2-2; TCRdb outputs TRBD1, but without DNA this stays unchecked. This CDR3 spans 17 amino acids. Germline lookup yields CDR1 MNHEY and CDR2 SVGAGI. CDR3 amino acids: CASSYPGAGGFTGELFF.

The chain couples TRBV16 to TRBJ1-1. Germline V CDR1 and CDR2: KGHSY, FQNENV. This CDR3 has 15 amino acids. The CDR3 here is CASRPRGSSNTEAFF.

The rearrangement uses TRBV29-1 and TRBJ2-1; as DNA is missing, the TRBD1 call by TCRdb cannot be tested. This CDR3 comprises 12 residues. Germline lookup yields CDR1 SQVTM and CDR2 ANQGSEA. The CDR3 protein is CSGGDRHNEQFF.

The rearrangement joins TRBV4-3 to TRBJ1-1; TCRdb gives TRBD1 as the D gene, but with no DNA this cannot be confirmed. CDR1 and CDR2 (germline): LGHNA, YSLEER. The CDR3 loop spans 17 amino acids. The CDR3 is CASSQHRDRGLVTEAFF.

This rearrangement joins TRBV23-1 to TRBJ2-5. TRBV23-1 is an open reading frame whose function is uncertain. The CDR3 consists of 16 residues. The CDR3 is CASSQSSSSYQETQYF.

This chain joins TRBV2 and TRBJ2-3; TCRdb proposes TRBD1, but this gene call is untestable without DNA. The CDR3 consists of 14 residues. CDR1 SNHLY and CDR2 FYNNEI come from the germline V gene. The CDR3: CASALSPITDTQYF.

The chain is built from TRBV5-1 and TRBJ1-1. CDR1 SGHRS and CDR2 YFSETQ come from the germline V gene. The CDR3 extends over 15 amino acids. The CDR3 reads CASSLGDNLFGEAFF.

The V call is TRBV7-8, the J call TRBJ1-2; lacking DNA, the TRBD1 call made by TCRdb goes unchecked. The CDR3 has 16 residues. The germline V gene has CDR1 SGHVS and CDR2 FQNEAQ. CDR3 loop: CASSLGGVQANYGYTF.

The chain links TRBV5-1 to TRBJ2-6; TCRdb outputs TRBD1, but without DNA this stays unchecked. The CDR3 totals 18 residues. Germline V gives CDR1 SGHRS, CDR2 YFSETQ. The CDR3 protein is CASSNGQAFLSGANVLTF. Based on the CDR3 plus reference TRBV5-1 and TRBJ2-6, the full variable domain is KAGVTQTPRYLIKTRGQQVTLSCSPISGHRSVSWYQQTPGQGLQFLFEYFSETQRNKGNFPGRFSGRQFSNSRSEMNVSTLELGDSALYLCASSNGQAFLSGANVLTFGAGSRLTVL.

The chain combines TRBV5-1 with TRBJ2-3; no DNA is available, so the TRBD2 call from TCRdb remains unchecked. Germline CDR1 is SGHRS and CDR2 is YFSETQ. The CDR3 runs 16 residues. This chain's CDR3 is CASSIAGGATTDTQYF.

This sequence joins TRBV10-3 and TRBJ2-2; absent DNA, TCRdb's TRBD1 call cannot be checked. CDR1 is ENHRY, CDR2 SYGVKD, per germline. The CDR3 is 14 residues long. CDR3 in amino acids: CAISDGGDTGELFF.

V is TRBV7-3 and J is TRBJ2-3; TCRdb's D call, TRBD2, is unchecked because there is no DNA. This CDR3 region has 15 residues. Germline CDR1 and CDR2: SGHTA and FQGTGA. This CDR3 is CASSSLKRSTDTQYF.

CDR3 protein: CSAGIGDKGTGELFF. The J gene is TRBJ2-2, the V gene TRBV20-1; TCRdb returns TRBD1, unconfirmable since there is no DNA. Germline V gives CDR1 DFQATT, CDR2 SNEGSKA (reference sequence). CDR3 length equals 15 residues.

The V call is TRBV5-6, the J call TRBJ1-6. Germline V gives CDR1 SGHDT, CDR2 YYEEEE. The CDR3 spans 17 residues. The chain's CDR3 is CASRRQNGSSYNSPLHF.

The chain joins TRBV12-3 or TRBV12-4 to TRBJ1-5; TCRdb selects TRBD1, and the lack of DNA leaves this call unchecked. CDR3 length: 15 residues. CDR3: CATTIGDRGNQPQHF.

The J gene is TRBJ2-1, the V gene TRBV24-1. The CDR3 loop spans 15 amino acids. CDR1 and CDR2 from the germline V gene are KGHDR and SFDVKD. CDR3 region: CATSDLGTTFDEQFF.

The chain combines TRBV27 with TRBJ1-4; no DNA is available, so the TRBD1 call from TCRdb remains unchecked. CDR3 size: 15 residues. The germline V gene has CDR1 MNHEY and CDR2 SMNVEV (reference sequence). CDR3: CASLPTGETNEKLFF.

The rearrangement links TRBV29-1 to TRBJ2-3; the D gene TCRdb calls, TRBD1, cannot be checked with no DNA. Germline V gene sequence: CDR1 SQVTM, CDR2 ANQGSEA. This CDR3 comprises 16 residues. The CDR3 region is CSVDDRDRGLPDTQYF.

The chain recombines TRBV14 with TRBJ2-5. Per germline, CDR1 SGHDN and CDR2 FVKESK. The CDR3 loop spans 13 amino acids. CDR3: CASSQDTMETQYF.

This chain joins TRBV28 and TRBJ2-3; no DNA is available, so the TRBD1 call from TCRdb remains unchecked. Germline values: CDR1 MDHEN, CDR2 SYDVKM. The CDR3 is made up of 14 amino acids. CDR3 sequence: CASSLDRVSDTQYF.

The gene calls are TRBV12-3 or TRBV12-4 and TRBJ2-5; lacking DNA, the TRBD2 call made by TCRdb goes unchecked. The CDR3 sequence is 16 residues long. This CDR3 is CASSLKLAGGQETQYF.

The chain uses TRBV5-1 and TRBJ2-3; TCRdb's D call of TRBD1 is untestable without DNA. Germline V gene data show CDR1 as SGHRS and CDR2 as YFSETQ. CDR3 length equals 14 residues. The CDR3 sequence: CASSEGISTDTQYF. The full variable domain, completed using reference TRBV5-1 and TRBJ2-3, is KAGVTQTPRYLIKTRGQQVTLSCSPISGHRSVSWYQQTPGQGLQFLFEYFSETQRNKGNFPGRFSGRQFSNSRSEMNVSTLELGDSALYLCASSEGISTDTQYFGPGTRLTVL.

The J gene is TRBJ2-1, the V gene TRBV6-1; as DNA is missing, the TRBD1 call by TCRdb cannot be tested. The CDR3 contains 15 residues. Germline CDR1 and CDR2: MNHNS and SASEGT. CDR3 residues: CASSRPGQGLNEQFF.